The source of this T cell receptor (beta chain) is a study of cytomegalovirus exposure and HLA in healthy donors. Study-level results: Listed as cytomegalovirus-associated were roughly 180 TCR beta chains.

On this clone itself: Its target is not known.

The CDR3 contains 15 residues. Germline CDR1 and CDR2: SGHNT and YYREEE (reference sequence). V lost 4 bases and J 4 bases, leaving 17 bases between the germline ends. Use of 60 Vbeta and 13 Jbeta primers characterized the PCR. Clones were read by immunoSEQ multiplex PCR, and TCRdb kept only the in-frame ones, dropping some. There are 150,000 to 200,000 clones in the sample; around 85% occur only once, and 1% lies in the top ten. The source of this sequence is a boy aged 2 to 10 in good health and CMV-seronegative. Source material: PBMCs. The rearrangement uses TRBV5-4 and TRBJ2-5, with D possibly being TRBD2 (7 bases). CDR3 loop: CASSGGGRLRETQYF. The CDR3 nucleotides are TGTGCCAGCAGCGGGGGGGGGCGATTGAGAGAGACCCAGTACTTC.